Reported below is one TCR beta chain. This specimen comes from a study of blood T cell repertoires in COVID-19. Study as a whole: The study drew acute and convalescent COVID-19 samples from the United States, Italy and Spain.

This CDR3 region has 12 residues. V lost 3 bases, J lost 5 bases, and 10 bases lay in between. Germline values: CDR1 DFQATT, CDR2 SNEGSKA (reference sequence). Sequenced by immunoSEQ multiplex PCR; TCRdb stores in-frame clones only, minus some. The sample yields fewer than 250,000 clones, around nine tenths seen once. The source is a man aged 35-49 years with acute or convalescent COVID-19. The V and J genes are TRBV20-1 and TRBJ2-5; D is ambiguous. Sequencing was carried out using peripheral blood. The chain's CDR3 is CSASLNAETQYF. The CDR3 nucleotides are TGCAGTGCTAGTCTCAATGCGGAGACCCAGTACTTC.